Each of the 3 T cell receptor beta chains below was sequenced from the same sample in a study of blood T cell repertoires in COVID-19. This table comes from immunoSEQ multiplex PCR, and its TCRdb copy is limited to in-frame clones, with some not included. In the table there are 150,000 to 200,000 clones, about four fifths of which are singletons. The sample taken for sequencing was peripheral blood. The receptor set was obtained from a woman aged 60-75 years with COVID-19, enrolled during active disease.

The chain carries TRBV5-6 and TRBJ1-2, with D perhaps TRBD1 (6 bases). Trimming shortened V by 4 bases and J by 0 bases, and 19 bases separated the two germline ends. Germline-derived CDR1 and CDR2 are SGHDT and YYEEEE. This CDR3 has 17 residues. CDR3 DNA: TGTGCCAGCAGCCCGGGGACACGGGGACCAGCTAACTATGGCTACACCTTC. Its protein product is CASSPGTRGPANYGYTF. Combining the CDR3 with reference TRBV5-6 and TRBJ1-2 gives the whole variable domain DAGVTQSPTHLIKTRGQQVTLRCSPKSGHDTVSWYQQALGQGPQFIFQYYEEEERQRGNFPDRFSGHQFPNYSSELNVNALLLGDSALYLCASSPGTRGPANYGYTFGSGTRLTVV.

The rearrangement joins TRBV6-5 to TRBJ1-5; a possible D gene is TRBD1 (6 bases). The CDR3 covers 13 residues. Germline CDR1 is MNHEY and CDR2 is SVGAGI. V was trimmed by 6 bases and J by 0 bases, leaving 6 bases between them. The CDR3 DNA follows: TGTGCCAGCAGGGACAGTAGCAATCAGCCCCAGCATTTT. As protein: CASRDSSNQPQHF.

The CDR3 DNA sequence: TGTGCCAGCAGCCACTTGACAGGGAAAAATGAAAAACTGTTTTTT. As protein: CASSHLTGKNEKLFF. The V call is TRBV3-1 (or the pseudogene TRBV3-2), the J call TRBJ1-4; TRBD1 matches 7 bases. Germline V gene lookup returns CDR1 LGHDT and CDR2 YNNKEL (reference sequence). This CDR3 comprises 15 residues. The V segment lost 3 bases and the J segment 5 bases; nucleotides outside the gene matches: 6.